Listed below are T cell receptor beta chains from one sample, sequenced in a study of OX40 agonist ivuxolimab in advanced cancers. Repertoires were generated with immunoSEQ multiplex PCR, while TCRdb's copy carries only in-frame clones and drops some. The sample yields more than 45,000 clones, around nine tenths seen once. The sample was CD4+ or CD8+ T cells sorted from blood, taken in a trial of the OX40 agonist ivuxolimab. These receptors originate from an adult with an advanced solid tumor such as melanoma, head and neck, liver or kidney cancer. Each CDR3 is given with its conserved first and last residue. D genes are given only for firm matches. Clone size, where shown, is once, few, many, or a class for clones that have expanded.

V gene,clone size,D gene,J gene,CDR3 DNA,CDR3 protein
TRBV6-5,-,TRBD1,TRBJ1-2,TGTGCCAGCAGACACCTCGACAGGGCAACTTATGGCTACACCTTC,CASRHLDRATYGYTF
TRBV28,-,-,TRBJ2-3,TGTGCCAGCAGTTTACCCAGACGGAACACAGATACGCAGTATTTT,CASSLPRRNTDTQYF
TRBV5-1,-,-,TRBJ2-7,TGCGCCAGCAGCTTTGATTACGAGCAGTACTTC,CASSFDYEQYF
TRBV7-9,-,TRBD1,TRBJ2-1,TGTGCCAGCACGGGACAGGGAAACTACAATGAGCAGTTCTTC,CASTGQGNYNEQFF
TRBV29-1,-,TRBD2,TRBJ2-3,TGCAGCGTTTTCCCCCTAGCGGCGGGTACGCAGTATTTT,CSVFPLAAGTQYF
TRBV5-5,-,-,TRBJ1-1,TGTGCCAGCAGCCGGTTCACAGGGAAGGCGGCCACTGAAGCTTTCTTT,CASSRFTGKAATEAFF
TRBV21-1,-,-,TRBJ2-7,TGTGCCAGCAGCAAAGGGCAACGGTACTACGAGCAGTACTTC,CASSKGQRYYEQYF
TRBV2,-,-,TRBJ2-5,TGTGCCAGCAGTGATGTGACAGGCCTTACCGAGACCCAGTACTTC,CASSDVTGLTETQYF
TRBV5-1,-,TRBD1,TRBJ1-2,TGCGCCAGCAGCTTGGCCACCCGGACAGGAAGTGGCTACACCTTC,CASSLATRTGSGYTF
TRBV28,-,-,TRBJ2-1,TGTGCCAGCAGCCCGACTTACAATGAGCAGTTCTTC,CASSPTYNEQFF
TRBV4-1,-,-,TRBJ1-5,TGCGCCAGCAGTCACACACCGAATCAGCCCCAGCATTTT,CASSHTPNQPQHF
TRBV5-4,-,-,TRBJ2-4,TGTGCCAGCAGCTTGGATCTAACCATTCAGTACTTC,CASSLDLTIQYF
TRBV27,-,-,TRBJ2-7,TGTGCCAGCAGTTTAGGGGCAGGTCCCCTTCACTCCTACGAGCAGTACTTC,CASSLGAGPLHSYEQYF
TRBV28,-,-,TRBJ2-6,TGTGCCAGCAGTCCTTCAGGGTCTGGGGCCAACGTCCTGACTTTC,CASSPSGSGANVLTF
TRBV10-3,-,-,TRBJ2-1,TGTGCCATCAGTGAGTCGAGAAGGTCCTACAATGAGCAGTTCTTC,CAISESRRSYNEQFF
TRBV30,once,TRBD1,TRBJ2-7,TGTGCCTCGACAGGGGTTAATGGAGACTACGAGCAGTACTTC,CASTGVNGDYEQYF
TRBV7-9,once,-,TRBJ1-6,TGTGCCAGCAGCTTAGAAGGGGATAACTCACCCCTCCACTTT,CASSLEGDNSPLHF
TRBV4-1,-,TRBD2,TRBJ2-5,TGCGCCAGCAGCCAAGTGGCGGGAGCTGAAGAGACCCAGTACTTC,CASSQVAGAEETQYF
TRBV19,-,-,TRBJ2-2,TGTGCCAGTAGGCTACCCGGAGGGAACACCGGGGAGCTGTTTTTT,CASRLPGGNTGELFF
TRBV5-8,once,TRBD2,TRBJ2-5,TGTGCCAGCAGCTTGGGGCCTAGCGGGAGGGTACAGAAAGAGACCCAGTACTTC,CASSLGPSGRVQKETQYF
TRBV20-1,-,-,TRBJ1-2,TGCAGTGCTAGGGCTGGCTACACCTTC,CSARAGYTF
TRBV5-6,once,-,TRBJ2-5,TGTGCCAGCGCTTCTTTGGAGACCCAGTACTTC,CASASLETQYF
TRBV5-4,-,-,TRBJ2-5,TGTGCCAGCAGCCACCCGGCCCAAGAGACCCAGTACTTC,CASSHPAQETQYF
TRBV14,-,TRBD1,TRBJ2-5,TGTGCCAGCAGCCGGACAGGGGGCGAGACCCAGTACTTC,CASSRTGGETQYF
TRBV5-1,-,-,TRBJ2-2,TGCGCCAGCAGCCTCGCCACCGGGGAGCTGTTTTTT,CASSLATGELFF
TRBV5-6,-,-,TRBJ2-7,TGTGCCAGCAGCCCCCGTAGGGGCTTTAGCTACGAGCAGTACTTC,CASSPRRGFSYEQYF
TRBV5-1,-,-,TRBJ2-5,TGCGCCAGCAGCTTAGGGGGAGTTGGTCAAGAGACCCAGTACTTC,CASSLGGVGQETQYF
TRBV25-1,-,-,TRBJ1-1,TGTGCCAGCAGTGAAATAGCAATGAACACTGAAGCTTTCTTT,CASSEIAMNTEAFF
TRBV30,-,-,TRBJ1-3,TGTGCCTGGAGGTGGCAGGCCTCTGGAAACACCATATATTTT,CAWRWQASGNTIYF
TRBV5-1,once,-,TRBJ2-3,TGCGCCAGCAGCTTAGCGGGCACAGATACGCAGTATTTT,CASSLAGTDTQYF
TRBV28,-,TRBD1,TRBJ1-2,TGTGCCAGCAGTTTCGGACAGGTGAACTATGGCTACACCTTC,CASSFGQVNYGYTF
TRBV28,-,TRBD2,TRBJ2-3,TGTGCCAGCAGTGGGACTAGCGGGAGGGCCGGGAATACGCAGTATTTT,CASSGTSGRAGNTQYF
TRBV9,-,-,TRBJ2-1,TGTGCCAGCAGCGTAGGGGCGGACTCCGAAAACAATGAGCAGTTCTTC,CASSVGADSENNEQFF
TRBV5-1,-,TRBD1,TRBJ2-5,TGCGCCAGCAGCCCCGGACAGGGGATGAAGACCCAGTACTTC,CASSPGQGMKTQYF
TRBV7-9,-,TRBD2,TRBJ2-7,TGTGCCAGCAGCTTCCCCGGGAGGGCCCAGTACGAGCAGTACTTC,CASSFPGRAQYEQYF
TRBV2,few,TRBD1,TRBJ1-4,TGTGCCAGCAGTTTCCCGGGGACAGGGGAAAAACTGTTTTTT,CASSFPGTGEKLFF
TRBV30,few,-,TRBJ2-7,TGTGCCTGGAGTGCCTCTAGGGGGGCCTACGAGCAGTACTTC,CAWSASRGAYEQYF
TRBV19,-,TRBD2,TRBJ2-7,TGTGCCAGTAGGGATCCCGGGACTAGCGGGAGGCTTAACGAGCAGTACTTC,CASRDPGTSGRLNEQYF
TRBV9,-,-,TRBJ2-5,TGTGCCAGCAGCGAGGGGATCGGTCGGCCCAAGGGGGAGACCCAGTACTTC,CASSEGIGRPKGETQYF
TRBV29-1,-,TRBD2,TRBJ2-5,TGCAGCGTTGAGTGGGGAGGGGAGACCCAGTACTTC,CSVEWGGETQYF
TRBV10-3,once,-,TRBJ2-3,TGTGCCATCACGGGTCAGTACGCAGATACGCAGTATTTT,CAITGQYADTQYF
TRBV20-1,-,-,TRBJ2-3,TGCAGTGCTAGAGATGGCGGCGCGCAGTATTTT,CSARDGGAQYF
TRBV7-3,-,-,TRBJ2-2,TGTGCCAGCAGCTTATCCACCGGGGAGCTGTTTTTT,CASSLSTGELFF
TRBV9,-,TRBD2,TRBJ2-3,TGTGCCAGCAGCGAGGGGCCTGGCGGGAGCGCAAATACGCAGTATTTT,CASSEGPGGSANTQYF
TRBV13,-,-,TRBJ1-1,TGTGCCAGCAGCATCGGGGCAGGCCCGGGAGGGACTGAAGCTTTCTTT,CASSIGAGPGGTEAFF
TRBV19,few,-,TRBJ2-2,TGTGCCAGTAGTATCGGACTGAGGACCGCGAACACCGGGGAGCTGTTTTTT,CASSIGLRTANTGELFF
TRBV11-2,-,TRBD2,TRBJ2-3,TGTGCCAGCAGCTTAGGGGTACTAGCGGGAGTTAGCACAGATACGCAGTATTTT,CASSLGVLAGVSTDTQYF
TRBV5-1,-,TRBD1,TRBJ1-1,TGCGCCAGCAGCCCGGGACAGGGGGCTCCTATGAACACTGAAGCTTTCTTT,CASSPGQGAPMNTEAFF
TRBV6-5,-,TRBD2,TRBJ2-5,TGTGCCAGCAGTTCTAGCGGGAGAATTCAAGAGACCCAGTACTTC,CASSSSGRIQETQYF
TRBV20-1,-,-,TRBJ2-7,TGCAGTGCTAGAGAAGGGAACGAGCAGTACTTC,CSAREGNEQYF
TRBV6-6,-,TRBD2,TRBJ2-3,TGTGCCAGCAGTCTCGCTAGCGGGTCCTTCACAGATACGCAGTATTTT,CASSLASGSFTDTQYF
TRBV5-4,-,-,TRBJ2-2,TGTGCCAGCAGCTTGGGCGATTGGGCGAGGGGCGGGGAGCTGTTTTTT,CASSLGDWARGGELFF